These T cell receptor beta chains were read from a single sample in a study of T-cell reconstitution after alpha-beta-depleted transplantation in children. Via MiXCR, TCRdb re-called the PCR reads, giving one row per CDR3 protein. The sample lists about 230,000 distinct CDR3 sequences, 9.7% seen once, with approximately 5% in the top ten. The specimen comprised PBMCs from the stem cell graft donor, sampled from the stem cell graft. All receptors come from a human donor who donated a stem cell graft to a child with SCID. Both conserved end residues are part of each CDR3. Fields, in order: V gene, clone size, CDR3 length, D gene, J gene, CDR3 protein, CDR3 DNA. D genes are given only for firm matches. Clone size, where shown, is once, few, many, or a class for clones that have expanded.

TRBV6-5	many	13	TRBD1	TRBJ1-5	CASKTGGNQPQHF	TGTGCCAGCAAAACAGGGGGCAATCAGCCCCAGCATTTT
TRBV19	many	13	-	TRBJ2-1	CASSIWGAWEQFF	TGTGCCAGTAGTATCTGGGGGGCTTGGGAGCAGTTCTTC
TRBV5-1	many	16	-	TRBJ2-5	CASSLGESSDQETQYF	TGCGCCAGCAGCTTGGGGGAGTCGTCCGACCAAGAGACCCAGTACTTC
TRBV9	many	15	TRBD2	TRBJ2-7	CASSRGGVLSYEQYF	TGTGCCAGCAGCCGGGGGGGGGTATTGTCCTACGAGCAGTACTTC
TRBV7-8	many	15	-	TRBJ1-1	CASSTTGTVNTEAFF	TGTGCCAGCAGCACTACCGGGACGGTGAACACTGAAGCTTTCTTT
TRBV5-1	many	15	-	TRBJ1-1	CASRTLTGRGTEAFF	TGCGCCAGCAGGACATTGACGGGGAGGGGCACTGAAGCTTTCTTT
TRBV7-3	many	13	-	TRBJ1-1	CASSSATRAKAFF	TGTGCCAGCAGCTCCGCGACCAGGGCCAAAGCTTTCTTT
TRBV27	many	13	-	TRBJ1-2	CASSPGWGYGYTF	TGTGCCAGCAGCCCAGGGTGGGGTTATGGCTACACCTTC
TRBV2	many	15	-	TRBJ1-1	CASSRPRTGDTEAFF	TGTGCCAGCAGTCGTCCCAGGACGGGGGACACTGAAGCTTTCTTT
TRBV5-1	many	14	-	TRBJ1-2	CASSWTTANYGYTF	TGCGCCAGCAGCTGGACTACAGCTAACTATGGCTACACCTTC
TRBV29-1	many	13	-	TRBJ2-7	CSARTRSRYEQYF	TGCAGCGCCCGCACAAGGAGTCGCTACGAGCAGTACTTC
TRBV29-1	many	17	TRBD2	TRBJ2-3	CSVVLAGGLVSPDTQYF	TGCAGCGTTGTACTAGCGGGGGGGCTTGTTTCCCCAGATACGCAGTATTTT
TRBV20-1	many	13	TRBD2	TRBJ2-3	CSAESGGTDTQYF	TGCAGTGCCGAGAGCGGGGGCACAGATACGCAGTATTTT
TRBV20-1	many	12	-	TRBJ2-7	CSALSRSYEQYF	TGCAGTGCTCTCAGTCGGTCCTACGAGCAGTACTTC
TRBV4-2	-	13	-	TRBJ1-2	CASSPGGQRGYTF	TGTGCCAGCAGCCCAGGAGGGCAGAGGGGCTACACCTTC
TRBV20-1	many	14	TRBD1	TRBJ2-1	CSASPGGQRNEQFF	TGCAGTGCTAGTCCAGGGGGTCAACGTAATGAGCAGTTCTTC
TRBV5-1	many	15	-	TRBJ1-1	CASSKGQPPNTEAFF	TGCGCCAGCAGCAAAGGACAGCCTCCGAACACTGAAGCTTTCTTT
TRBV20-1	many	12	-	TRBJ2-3	CSAVVRTDTQYF	TGCAGTGCGGTCGTCCGCACAGATACGCAGTATTTT
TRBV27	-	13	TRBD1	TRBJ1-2	CASRRTGLDGDTF	TGTGCCAGCAGGAGGACAGGCTTGGATGGCGACACCTTC
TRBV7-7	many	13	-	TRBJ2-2	CASSLVRTGELFF	TGTGCCAGCAGCTTAGTCCGCACCGGGGAGCTGTTTTTT
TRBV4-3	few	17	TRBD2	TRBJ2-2	CASSQELSGADTGELFF	TGCGCCAGCAGCCAAGAGCTGAGCGGGGCGGACACCGGGGAGCTGTTTTTT
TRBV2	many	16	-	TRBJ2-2	CASKLGDYLNTGELFF	TGTGCCAGCAAGTTGGGAGACTACCTGAACACCGGGGAGCTGTTTTTT
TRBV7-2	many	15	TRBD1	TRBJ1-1	CASSFTFTGGTEAFF	TGTGCCAGCAGCTTCACCTTTACAGGGGGCACTGAAGCTTTCTTT
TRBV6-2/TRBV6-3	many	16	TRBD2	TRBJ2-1	CASKGATSGPYNEQFF	TGTGCCAGCAAGGGAGCTACTAGCGGGCCCTACAATGAGCAGTTCTTC
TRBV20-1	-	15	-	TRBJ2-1	CSARAFRGSYNEQFF	TGCAGTGCTAGGGCTTTCAGGGGATCGTACAATGAGCAGTTCTTC
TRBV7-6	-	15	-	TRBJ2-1	CASSALEGTYNEQFF	TGTGCCAGCAGCGCACTGGAGGGGACCTACAATGAGCAGTTCTTC